These 8 T cell receptor beta chains were all obtained from the same sample, sequenced in a study of blood T cell repertoires in COVID-19. The table came from immunoSEQ multiplex PCR; TCRdb's copy has only in-frame clones and leaves some out. The table lists fewer than 200,000 clones, around four fifths of them singletons. The specimen was PBMCs or T cells enriched from blood (not recorded which). All receptors come from a woman aged 45-65 years who had recovered from COVID-19.

The genes are TRBV5-1 and TRBJ1-4, with TRBD1 as a possible D gene (6 bases). This CDR3 comprises 15 residues. V was trimmed by 5 bases and J by 8 bases, leaving 19 bases between them. The germline gives CDR1 SGHRS, CDR2 YFSETQ. The DNA for the CDR3 is TGCGCCAGCAGTCGAGGGACAAGCGAGTCAGAAAAACTGTTTTTT. Its translation is CASSRGTSESEKLFF.

The chain links TRBV2 to TRBJ1-2; D is ambiguous. The CDR3 consists of 15 residues. V lost 8 bases and J lost 0, with 16 bases in between. The germline gives CDR1 SNHLY, CDR2 FYNNEI. CDR3 DNA: TGTGCCAGCGCGGCGGATTCTTCCTCTAACTATGGCTACACCTTC. Amino acids: CASAADSSSNYGYTF.

This rearrangement joins TRBV19 to TRBJ1-6, with 7 bases fitting TRBD1. The germline V gene encodes CDR1 LNHDA and CDR2 SQIVND (reference sequence). J was trimmed by 7 bases and V by 6 bases; bases with no gene match: 9. This CDR3 has 15 residues. CDR3: CASSQGGGLNSPLHF. The CDR3 DNA reads TGTGCCAGTAGCCAAGGGGGCGGACTGAATTCACCCCTCCACTTT. The full variable domain, completed using reference TRBV19 and TRBJ1-6, is DGGITQSPKYLFRKEGQNVTLSCEQNLNHDAMYWYRQDPGQGLRLIYYSQIVNDFQKGDIAEGYSVSREKKESFPLTVTSAQKNPTAFYLCASSQGGGLNSPLHFGNGTRLTVT.

The chain recombines TRBV19 with TRBJ1-5, with D possibly TRBD1 on 6 matching bases. Germline CDR1 and CDR2: LNHDA and SQIVND (reference sequence). V was trimmed by 3 bases and J by 7 bases, leaving 16 bases between them. The CDR3 spans 15 residues. The CDR3: CASSMLGQSNQPQHF. The CDR3 nucleotides are TGTGCCAGTAGTATGCTTGGACAGAGTAACCAGCCCCAGCATTTT.

This clone was seen once. This chain links TRBV7-2 with TRBJ2-3; D may be TRBD1 (6 bases). Looked up from germline, CDR1 is SGHTA and CDR2 is FQGNSA. V lost 6 bases and J 8 bases, leaving 21 bases between the germline ends. The CDR3 has 15 amino acids. CDR3 in DNA: TGTGCCAGCAGACAGGCTAGGGGGTCTTTAGGTACGCAGTATTTT. It specifies CASRQARGSLGTQYF.

This chain uses TRBV5-8 with TRBJ2-2; TRBD1 matches at 8 bases. Germline V gene lookup returns CDR1 SGHTS and CDR2 YDEGEE. The CDR3 contains 14 residues. The J segment lost 5 bases and the V segment lost 4 bases, leaving 4 bases of the junction unmatched. The CDR3 DNA reads as TGTGCCAGCAGCCGGACAGGGAGAACCGGGGAGCTGTTTTTT. It is translated as CASSRTGRTGELFF.

The chain couples TRBV10-3 to TRBJ1-2, with unresolved D. In germline, CDR1 is ENHRY, CDR2 SYGVKD. Trimming shortened V by 7 bases and J by 1 base, and 7 bases separated the two germline ends. This CDR3 comprises 12 residues. The CDR3 bases are TGTGCCATCATGGGCAGTAACTATGGCTACACCTTC. It specifies CAIMGSNYGYTF.

This chain joins TRBV5-4 and TRBJ2-5; 7 nucleotides match TRBD1. Germline CDR1 SGHNT, CDR2 YYREEE (reference sequence). J was trimmed by 5 bases and V by 3 bases; bases with no gene match: 7. CDR3 size: 14 residues. CDR3 sequence reads: CASSSEGGKETQYF. The CDR3 nucleotides are TGTGCCAGCAGCTCAGAAGGGGGCAAGGAGACCCAGTACTTC.